Listed below are T cell receptor beta chains from one sample, sequenced in a study of shared clonotypes between healthy human individuals. Here immunoSEQ multiplex PCR was the method, and the copy in TCRdb shows in-frame clones only, minus some. The data hold 2 million to 2.5 million clones, with around 92% observed a single time. The sequencing sample was made of naive CD4+ T cells from PBMCs. The receptors shown here come from a man younger than 30 in good health. Some clones in this sample may be carry-over from other donors' samples. Both conserved end residues are part of each CDR3. The D gene is left open where the match is weak. Some rows have no size entry. The others give once, few or many, or a class for an expanded clone.

CDR3 DNA,CDR3 protein,D gene,clone size,J gene,V gene
TGTGCCAGCAGCTCGGCCGTTGGGACAGGGGTTAATCAGCCCCAGCATTTT,CASSSAVGTGVNQPQHF,TRBD1,NA,TRBJ1-5,TRBV7-9
TGTGCCACCAGCAGAGGCCGGGACTCTGATGGCTACACCTTC,CATSRGRDSDGYTF,NA,NA,TRBJ1-2,TRBV15
TGTGCCAGCACCGGACTAGCGGGAGGGGGGTCCTACGAGCAGTACTTC,CASTGLAGGGSYEQYF,TRBD2,NA,TRBJ2-7,TRBV27
TGCGCCAGCAGTGAGAGGAACAGCCGCTATCAGCCCCAGCATTTT,CASSERNSRYQPQHF,NA,few,TRBJ1-5,TRBV10-2
TGTGCCAGCAGCCCCCGGAGGGGCGGCACAGATACGCAGTATTTT,CASSPRRGGTDTQYF,NA,NA,TRBJ2-3,TRBV7-6
TGCGCCAGCAGCCAAAAACTAGCGGGGAGCACAGATACGCAGTATTTT,CASSQKLAGSTDTQYF,TRBD2,once,TRBJ2-3,TRBV4-1
TGTGCCAGCAGCTTAGTCCCGGACAGGGTGGGGAACACCGGGGAGCTGTTTTTT,CASSLVPDRVGNTGELFF,TRBD1,NA,TRBJ2-2,TRBV7-9
TGCAGCGTTCGTGGACTCCTATACACTGAAGCTTTCTTT,CSVRGLLYTEAFF,NA,NA,TRBJ1-1,TRBV29-1
TGTGCCTGGAGTAGGGGGCCTTACGAGCAGTACTTC,CAWSRGPYEQYF,TRBD1,NA,TRBJ2-7,TRBV30
TGTGCCAGCAGCCGTGGACAGGGCACTGGGAACACTGAAGCTTTCTTT,CASSRGQGTGNTEAFF,TRBD1,NA,TRBJ1-1,TRBV7-9
TGTGCCAGCAGCCGTGACAGCAAAAACATTCAGTACTTC,CASSRDSKNIQYF,NA,NA,TRBJ2-4,TRBV7-3
TGTGCCAGCAGTTCCGGTGCGGGTGCAGGGGGGGGCACAGATACGCAGTATTTT,CASSSGAGAGGGTDTQYF,NA,NA,TRBJ2-3,TRBV28
TGTGCCAGCAGCTTGACAAACGTAGATACGCAGTATTTT,CASSLTNVDTQYF,NA,NA,TRBJ2-3,TRBV7-3
TGTGCCAGCACCTCGATCGACAGGGGAGGCCAGCCCCAGCATTTT,CASTSIDRGGQPQHF,TRBD1,NA,TRBJ1-5,TRBV28
TGTGCCAGCAGCGTAGAAGTCGTACCCACAGATACGCAGTATTTT,CASSVEVVPTDTQYF,NA,once,TRBJ2-3,TRBV9
TGTGCCAGTGTTGACAGGGCCGCCTACGAGCAGTACTTC,CASVDRAAYEQYF,TRBD1,NA,TRBJ2-7,TRBV28
TGTGCCAGCAGCTTTTCCGGGATCGAGCAGTACTTC,CASSFSGIEQYF,NA,NA,TRBJ2-7,TRBV7-2
TGTGCCAGCACCCCTCCGGGGCTAGCGGGCTTCAATGAGCAGTTCTTC,CASTPPGLAGFNEQFF,TRBD2,NA,TRBJ2-1,TRBV28
TGTGCCAGTTCTGGCGGGACCAGCACAGATACGCAGTATTTT,CASSGGTSTDTQYF,NA,NA,TRBJ2-3,TRBV28
TGTGCCAGCAGTTACACAGGTCAGAGAGAGACCCAGTACTTC,CASSYTGQRETQYF,NA,NA,TRBJ2-5,TRBV6-5
TGCGCCAGCACCCCTAGCGGGAGTACTACAGATACGCAGTATTTT,CASTPSGSTTDTQYF,TRBD2,NA,TRBJ2-3,TRBV5-1
TGCGCCAGCAGCCCGAACCCGGGACTAGCGGGCCGCAATGAGCAGTTCTTC,CASSPNPGLAGRNEQFF,TRBD2,NA,TRBJ2-1,TRBV5-1
TGTGCCAGCAGCTTAGATCCATGGGGCGACAGAGGGGAGACCCAGTACTTC,CASSLDPWGDRGETQYF,NA,NA,TRBJ2-5,TRBV11-2
TGTGCCAGCAGTAAGGACCTGAACACTGAAGCTTTCTTT,CASSKDLNTEAFF,NA,NA,TRBJ1-1,TRBV2
TGCGCCAGCAGCTACTCCGGGAGCGGGAGAGTGGCAGATACGCAGTATTTT,CASSYSGSGRVADTQYF,TRBD2,NA,TRBJ2-3,TRBV5-1
TGTGCCAGCAGACCGGGACAGGGGTCCTACGAGCAGTACTTC,CASRPGQGSYEQYF,TRBD1,NA,TRBJ2-7,TRBV25-1
TGTGCCAGCAGTAGGACTAGCGGGAGTTTGGATACGCAGTATTTT,CASSRTSGSLDTQYF,TRBD2,NA,TRBJ2-3,TRBV6-1
TGTGCCAGCAGCCCCCGAGACGGGAGGGATTACAATGAGCAGTTCTTC,CASSPRDGRDYNEQFF,TRBD2,NA,TRBJ2-1,TRBV7-3
TGTGCCAGCAGGCCCAACGGAAACTATGGCTACACCTTC,CASRPNGNYGYTF,NA,NA,TRBJ1-2,TRBV28
TGTGCCAGCAGCAGTGCCGGGACAGGGAACACTGAAGCTTTCTTT,CASSSAGTGNTEAFF,TRBD1,NA,TRBJ1-1,TRBV5-4
TGCGCCAGCAGCTTGGTGCCAGGCTCTGGAAACACCATATATTTT,CASSLVPGSGNTIYF,NA,NA,TRBJ1-3,TRBV5-1
TGTGCCAGTAGTATCGGCAGGGTGACAGATACGCAGTATTTT,CASSIGRVTDTQYF,NA,NA,TRBJ2-3,TRBV19
TGCGCCAGCAGCTTGCGAGTAGCTCAAAGGGGAGAGACCCAGTACTTC,CASSLRVAQRGETQYF,NA,NA,TRBJ2-5,TRBV5-1
TGTGCCAGCAGTACGCTGACGGGCCCATCCCACTACACCTTC,CASSTLTGPSHYTF,NA,NA,TRBJ1-2,TRBV28
TGCGCCAGCAGCTTTATCGCGACAGGGGGCGGGGTGTTGCCCCAGTACTTC,CASSFIATGGGVLPQYF,TRBD1,once,TRBJ2-5,TRBV5-1
TGTGCCAGCAGTTTACAGGGGGACAACATTCAGTACTTC,CASSLQGDNIQYF,TRBD1,NA,TRBJ2-4,TRBV28
TGCGCCAGCAGCGGGATAGCGGGAGGGCCCGAAGAGACCCAGTACTTC,CASSGIAGGPEETQYF,TRBD2,once,TRBJ2-5,TRBV5-1
TGTGCCAGCAGGGACAGGGGCGGGTCCTACGAGCAGTACTTC,CASRDRGGSYEQYF,TRBD1,NA,TRBJ2-7,TRBV6-5
TGTGCCAGCAGTTTAGTCAGGTCCAGTAACTATGGCTACACCTTC,CASSLVRSSNYGYTF,NA,NA,TRBJ1-2,TRBV27
TGTGCCAGCAGCCTCTCCCAAAGACCTGGGGCCAACGTCCTGACTTTC,CASSLSQRPGANVLTF,NA,NA,TRBJ2-6,TRBV7-8
TGTGCCAGCACTTCAGGACCACTTGGGTACAATGAGCAGTTCTTC,CASTSGPLGYNEQFF,NA,NA,TRBJ2-1,TRBV28
TGTGCCAGCAGCTCCCGGGCCCAGGGTTCGGATGAAAAACTGTTTTTT,CASSSRAQGSDEKLFF,NA,NA,TRBJ1-4,TRBV5-4
TGTGCCAGCAGCGTAGACCCCCGCAGCTCCTACAATGAGCAGTTCTTC,CASSVDPRSSYNEQFF,NA,NA,TRBJ2-1,TRBV9
TGCGCCAGCAGCTCTATCGGGTTCAGCGGGACAGATACGCAGTATTTT,CASSSIGFSGTDTQYF,NA,NA,TRBJ2-3,TRBV4-1
TGTGCCAGCAGTGACAGGGGCAGAGAGACCCAGTACTTC,CASSDRGRETQYF,TRBD1,NA,TRBJ2-5,TRBV6-6
TGTGCCAGCAGTTCGCACGCCCGGGACCCCTACGAGCAGTACTTC,CASSSHARDPYEQYF,NA,once,TRBJ2-7,TRBV28
TGTGCCAGCAGCAGCCCTCACTGGAGCGGGAGCACAGATACGCAGTATTTT,CASSSPHWSGSTDTQYF,NA,once,TRBJ2-3,TRBV21-1
TGTGCCAGCAGCCTGACCCGGACAGCCTACGAGCAGTACTTC,CASSLTRTAYEQYF,NA,NA,TRBJ2-7,TRBV7-2
TGTGCCGGGGGACTAGCGGGGTACAATGAGCAGTTCTTC,CAGGLAGYNEQFF,TRBD2,NA,TRBJ2-1,TRBV7-9
TGTGCCAGCAGTTCCAGCCCGGGTGAAGCTTTCTTT,CASSSSPGEAFF,NA,NA,TRBJ1-1,TRBV27
TGCAGCGTTGAGGGACGTCTGGTGACTGAAGCTTTCTTT,CSVEGRLVTEAFF,NA,NA,TRBJ1-1,TRBV29-1
TGTGCCAGCAGCTTAGAAGCAGGGGGGTACGAGCAGTACTTC,CASSLEAGGYEQYF,NA,NA,TRBJ2-7,TRBV11-2
TGTGCCAGCGGTTACAGGGGTCATAGCACAGATACGCAGTATTTT,CASGYRGHSTDTQYF,TRBD1,NA,TRBJ2-3,TRBV11-2
TGCAGCGTCCTCAGGTCGGCTTGGTGGGGCACAGATACGCAGTATTTT,CSVLRSAWWGTDTQYF,NA,NA,TRBJ2-3,TRBV29-1
TGTGCCAGCAGTTCCCAGAGGGGAGATTATGGCTACACCTTC,CASSSQRGDYGYTF,NA,NA,TRBJ1-2,TRBV6-5
TGTGCCAGCAGCTTAGTACGTGGTAGCGGATCCTACAATGAGCAGTTCTTC,CASSLVRGSGSYNEQFF,NA,NA,TRBJ2-1,TRBV11-2